The 30 T cell receptor beta chains reported below all come from one sample, sequenced in a study of CD8 T cells in Susac syndrome. After extraction with the RNeasy kit, roughly 0.5 to 1 ug of the RNA was reverse transcribed using random hexamers. TCRdb reanalysed the immunoSEQ multiplex PCR reads using MiXCR and keeps one entry per CDR3 protein. The sample lists roughly 100,000 distinct CDR3 sequences; 85% to 95% were seen once. The sequencing input was CD4+ T cells from PBMCs. The source is a human donor with Susac syndrome.

The chain employs TRBV7-9 and TRBJ1-1; possibly TRBD1 for D (5 bases). Germline assignment: CDR1 SEHNR and CDR2 FQNEAQ (reference sequence). V lost 10 bases and J 0 bases, leaving 21 bases between the germline ends. The CDR3 spans 16 residues. As DNA, the CDR3 is TGTGCCACTACGACAGACAAAACCCTCTTGAACACTGAAGCTTTCTTT. It translates to CATTTDKTLLNTEAFF.

The V call is TRBV28, the J call TRBJ2-3; D is unresolved. This CDR3 spans 14 amino acids. The germline V and J ends were trimmed by 3 bases and 2 bases, with 9 bases remaining between them. The V gene's germline CDR1 is MDHEN and CDR2 SYDVKM. The CDR3 loop is CASSLPTHTDTQYF. CDR3 coding DNA: TGTGCCAGCAGTTTGCCCACCCACACAGATACGCAGTATTTT.

The chain is built from TRBV5-1 and TRBJ2-5; D gene ambiguous. The ends were cut back, 1 base at V and 1 base at J, with 11 bases in the middle. Germline CDR1 and CDR2: SGHRS and YFSETQ. The CDR3 length is 15 residues. The DNA of the CDR3 is TGCGCCAGCAGCTTGCCAGCCGGTTCCCAAGAGACCCAGTACTTC. It is translated as CASSLPAGSQETQYF.

The chain carries TRBV28 and TRBJ2-3; tentatively, D is TRBD1 (5 bases). This CDR3 region has 14 residues. CDR1 is MDHEN, CDR2 SYDVKM, per germline. Trimming took 4 bases from V and 3 from J, leaving 11 bases between them. The CDR3 region is CASSSRVGTDTQYF. The CDR3 region has the DNA TGTGCCAGCAGTTCCAGGGTCGGGACAGATACGCAGTATTTT.

V usage is TRBV30 and J usage is TRBJ1-1; the D is unclear. CDR1 is GTSNPN, CDR2 SVGIG, per germline (reference sequence). This CDR3 spans 11 amino acids. The V gene lost 8 bases and the J gene lost 1 base, with 8 bases spanning the gap. The CDR3 spells CATRGNTEAFF. CDR3 in DNA: TGTGCCACAAGAGGGAACACTGAAGCTTTCTTT.

The chain links TRBV30 to TRBJ1-1; the D gene is possibly TRBD1 (5 bases). Germline lookup yields CDR1 GTSNPN and CDR2 SVGIG (reference sequence). V was trimmed by 2 bases and J by 6 bases, leaving 13 bases between them. The CDR3 length is 13 residues. The chain's CDR3 is CAWSIRVSSEAFF. The DNA for the CDR3 is TGTGCCTGGAGTATCAGGGTCTCATCTGAAGCTTTCTTT.

This sequence joins TRBV28 and TRBJ2-3, with no clear D. Germline-derived CDR1 and CDR2 are MDHEN and SYDVKM. V lost 5 bases and J 2 bases, leaving 14 bases between the germline ends. The CDR3 is 15 amino acids. The CDR3: CASSKDRPPTDTQYF. In DNA form, the CDR3 reads TGTGCCAGCAGTAAAGATCGACCCCCCACAGATACGCAGTATTTT.

The chain recombines TRBV5-1 with TRBJ2-7; 7 bases fit TRBD1. The CDR3 runs 14 residues. Germline values: CDR1 SGHRS, CDR2 YFSETQ. The junction had 4 bases not matched to a gene; V was cut back by 4 bases and J by 0 bases. DNA for the CDR3: TGCGCCAGCAGCCCGACAGGGAGCTCCTACGAGCAGTACTTC. Its protein product is CASSPTGSSYEQYF.

V gene TRBV28 combines with J gene TRBJ1-3; D remains ambiguous. This CDR3 comprises 17 residues. The germline V gene has CDR1 MDHEN and CDR2 SYDVKM. The V end lost 4 bases, the J end lost 0 bases, and 16 bases lay between the germline ends. CDR3 region: CASSSLLLALSGNTIYF. The CDR3 DNA sequence: TGTGCCAGCAGTTCCCTTCTACTAGCCCTCTCTGGAAACACCATATATTTT.

The chain couples TRBV29-1 to TRBJ2-6; 10 bases are a match to TRBD1. Per germline, CDR1 SQVTM and CDR2 ANQGSEA. The V gene end was trimmed by 1 base and the J gene end by 2 bases; junction bases not matched to a gene: 5. This CDR3 contains 17 residues. The CDR3 protein is CSVEARQGATGANVLTF. Here the CDR3 DNA reads TGCAGCGTTGAAGCCCGACAGGGGGCTACTGGGGCCAACGTCCTGACTTTC.

This chain joins TRBV28 and TRBJ2-3; D may correspond to TRBD1 or TRBD2 (6 bases each). This CDR3 region has 16 residues. V lost 4 bases and J lost 3, with 17 bases in between. From germline, CDR1 is MDHEN and CDR2 SYDVKM. CDR3 sequence: CASSSGRGTQTDTQYF. As DNA, the CDR3 is TGTGCCAGCAGTTCAGGACGGGGGACACAAACAGATACGCAGTATTTT. The variable domain in full, completed from reference TRBV28 and TRBJ2-3, reads DVKVTQSSRYLVKRTGEKVFLECVQDMDHENMFWYRQDPGLGLRLIYFSYDVKMKEKGDIPEGYSVSREKKERFSLILESASTNQTSMYLCASSSGRGTQTDTQYFGPGTRLTVL.

The V call is TRBV10-1, the J call TRBJ2-3, with D uncertain. Trimming left V 0 bases short and J 1 base short, with 5 bases between. CDR1 and CDR2 (germline): WNHNN, SYGVQD (reference sequence). This CDR3 spans 14 amino acids. This CDR3 is CASSESGGTDTQYF. CDR3 DNA: TGCGCCAGCAGTGAGTCTGGTGGCACAGATACGCAGTATTTT.

The V and J genes are TRBV29-1 and TRBJ1-2; maybe TRBD1 (5 bases). CDR3 length equals 11 residues. Germline loops: CDR1 SQVTM, CDR2 ANQGSEA. Trimming took off 6 bases at V and 5 bases at J, with 10 bases between the two ends. Here the CDR3 DNA reads TGCAGCGTCAGGGAGAATTATGGCTACACCTTC. Encoded protein: CSVRENYGYTF.

This clonotype has more than one count but fewer than ten. The V gene is TRBV20-1, the J gene TRBJ2-3; D ambiguous. Looked up from germline, CDR1 is DFQATT and CDR2 is SNEGSKA (reference sequence). With 6 bases removed from V and 2 bases from J, the gap between germline ends came to 6 bases. The CDR3 length is 11 residues. CDR3 sequence (DNA): TGCAGTGCGGGGTCCACAGATACGCAGTATTTT. It codes for CSAGSTDTQYF.

This rearrangement joins TRBV30 to TRBJ2-2; 9 bases match TRBD2. Unmatched junction bases numbered 8, after V lost 0 bases and J lost 6 bases. Per germline, CDR1 GTSNPN and CDR2 SVGIG (reference sequence). The CDR3 runs 16 residues. CDR3 amino acids: CAWSVLIAGASGELFF. The CDR3 DNA reads TGTGCCTGGAGTGTACTGATAGCGGGGGCCTCCGGGGAGCTGTTTTTT.

The rearrangement uses TRBV15 and TRBJ2-3, with 7 nucleotides matching TRBD2. This CDR3 comprises 18 residues. V shed 1 base, J shed 3 bases, and the junction held 13 bases outside the gene matches. Germline V CDR1 and CDR2: LNHNV, YYDKDF (reference sequence). In DNA, the CDR3 is TGTGCCACCAGCAGAGTCCAGCGGGGCCTACTCGGGACAGATACGCAGTATTTT. As protein: CATSRVQRGLLGTDTQYF.

The V gene is TRBV2, the J gene TRBJ1-4; perhaps TRBD1 as D (5 bases). Looked up from germline, CDR1 is SNHLY and CDR2 is FYNNEI. The V and J ends lost 9 bases and 3 bases respectively, with 14 bases between them. This CDR3 has 14 amino acids. The CDR3 is CARGGGTPNEKLFF. DNA of the CDR3: TGTGCCAGGGGGGGTGGGACGCCTAATGAAAAACTGTTTTTT.

The chain carries TRBV5-5 and TRBJ2-7; TRBD1 aligns across 10 bases. V lost 4 bases to trimming and J lost 2 bases; unmatched junction nucleotides: 3. CDR1 and CDR2 from the germline V gene are SGHKS and YYEKEE (reference sequence). The CDR3 totals 14 residues. CDR3 sequence reads: CASSTGQGAYEQYF. In DNA, the CDR3 is TGTGCCAGCAGCACCGGACAGGGGGCCTACGAGCAGTACTTC.

The rearrangement links TRBV11-2 to TRBJ2-7; D is unclear. The CDR3 length is 13 residues. Germline V gives CDR1 SGHAT, CDR2 FQNNGV. Deletions cut 5 bases from V and 4 bases from J, with 12 bases between. CDR3 DNA sequence: TGTGCCAGCAGCATAGGACGGCCATACGAGCAGTACTTC. It translates to CASSIGRPYEQYF.

The gene calls are TRBV30 and TRBJ2-3; 10 bases agree with TRBD2. The CDR3 length is 16 residues. J gave up 1 base and V 4 bases, and 8 bases lay outside the gene matches. The V gene's germline CDR1 is GTSNPN and CDR2 SVGIG (reference sequence). CDR3 sequence reads: CAWTGLAAYRTDTQYF. The CDR3, as DNA: TGTGCCTGGACCGGACTAGCGGCGTACCGCACAGATACGCAGTATTTT.

The V gene is TRBV9, the J gene TRBJ2-1; TRBD2 is a possible D gene (5 bases). V dropped 4 bases and J dropped 0 bases, with 11 bases sitting between them. The CDR3 spans 15 residues. Germline CDR1 is SGDLS and CDR2 is YYNGEE. CDR3 sequence reads: CASSFRGNSYNEQFF. CDR3 sequence (DNA): TGTGCCAGCAGCTTCCGGGGAAACTCCTACAATGAGCAGTTCTTC.

V is TRBV14 and J is TRBJ1-6; D is perhaps TRBD1 (5 bases). Germline CDR1 is SGHDN and CDR2 is FVKESK. The CDR3 length is 17 residues. The ends were cut back, 0 bases at V and 7 bases at J, with 16 bases in the middle. CDR3 in amino acids: CASSQEPPSRANSPLHF. The CDR3 DNA is TGTGCCAGCAGCCAAGAACCCCCAAGCAGGGCCAATTCACCCCTCCACTTT.

The chain recombines TRBV7-9 with TRBJ2-3; the match to TRBD1 covers 9 bases. The CDR3 has 17 residues. Germline CDR1 reads SEHNR; CDR2 reads FQNEAQ (reference sequence). The junction had 13 bases not matched to a gene; V was cut back by 6 bases and J by 3 bases. Here the CDR3 DNA reads TGTGCCAGCAGTTATATGCCGGGACAGGGAAGAACAGATACGCAGTATTTT. Protein: CASSYMPGQGRTDTQYF.

The chain employs TRBV25-1 and TRBJ2-3; no firm D call. Trimming removed 4 bases from V and 6 bases from J, with 8 bases in between. The germline CDR1 and CDR2 sequences are MGHDK and SYGVNS. The CDR3 runs 12 residues. CDR3 loop: CASSVGRDTQYF. The CDR3 DNA follows: TGTGCCAGCAGTGTGGGTAGGGATACGCAGTATTTT.

The rearrangement links TRBV5-1 to TRBJ2-1, with TRBD1 matching 8 bases. The CDR3 totals 16 residues. Germline assignment: CDR1 SGHRS and CDR2 YFSETQ. Trimming removed 4 bases from V and 8 bases from J; junction bases left unmatched: 14. CDR3 bases: TGCGCCAGCAGCATTAGCGGACAGGGTTCGATGGATGAGCAGTTCTTC. Its protein product is CASSISGQGSMDEQFF.

The chain combines TRBV6-6 with TRBJ2-7; perhaps TRBD2 as D (7 bases). The CDR3 extends over 15 amino acids. The V gene's germline CDR1 is MNHNY and CDR2 SVGAGI (reference sequence). The V end was cut by 1 base, the J end by 6 bases, with 16 bases between. The CDR3 region is CASSYFPRGRVEQYF. The CDR3 coding sequence is TGTGCCAGCAGTTACTTTCCGCGGGGGCGAGTCGAGCAGTACTTC.

This rearrangement joins TRBV12-3 or TRBV12-4 to TRBJ2-7, with 7 bases identical to TRBD2. Germline trimming cut 3 bases from V and 0 bases from J; bases unmatched to any gene: 5. The CDR3 is made up of 15 amino acids. The CDR3 nucleotides read TGTGCCAGCAGTTTCAGAGCGGGAAGCTCCTACGAGCAGTACTTC. Translating gives CASSFRAGSSYEQYF.

The chain has TRBV20-1 and TRBJ2-7, with no clear D. V was shortened by 3 bases and J by 3 bases, with 6 bases between the two germline ends. Germline V gene sequence: CDR1 DFQATT, CDR2 SNEGSKA (reference sequence). This CDR3 is built from 11 residues. The CDR3, as DNA: TGCAGTGCTAGTAGGAGCTACGAGCAGTACTTC. The encoded protein is CSASRSYEQYF.

This clonotype has just a few counts. The chain links TRBV28 to TRBJ1-5; no reliable D call. Trimming shortened V by 3 bases and J by 2 bases, and 11 bases separated the two germline ends. CDR3 length: 15 amino acids. The germline gives CDR1 MDHEN, CDR2 SYDVKM. CDR3 DNA sequence: TGTGCCAGCAGTTTCCTCGGAACAGGCAATCAGCCCCAGCATTTT. Protein: CASSFLGTGNQPQHF.

V usage is TRBV10-3 and J usage is TRBJ2-6, with D hard to call. The CDR3 has 13 residues. The germline V and J ends were trimmed by 11 bases and 0 bases, with 8 bases remaining between them. Germline CDR1 and CDR2: ENHRY and SYGVKD. For the CDR3, the DNA is TGTGCCTTCCTGTCCTCTGGGGCCAACGTCCTGACTTTC. Translated: CAFLSSGANVLTF.